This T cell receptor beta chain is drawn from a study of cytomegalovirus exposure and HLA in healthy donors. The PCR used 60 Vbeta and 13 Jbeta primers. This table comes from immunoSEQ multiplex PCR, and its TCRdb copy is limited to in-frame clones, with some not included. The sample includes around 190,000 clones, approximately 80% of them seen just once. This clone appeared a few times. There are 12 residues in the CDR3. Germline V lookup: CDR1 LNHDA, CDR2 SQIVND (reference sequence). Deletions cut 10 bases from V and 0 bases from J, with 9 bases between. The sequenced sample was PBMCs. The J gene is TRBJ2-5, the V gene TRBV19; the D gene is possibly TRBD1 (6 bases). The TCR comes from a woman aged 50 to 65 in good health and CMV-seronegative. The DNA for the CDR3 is TGTGCCAACCGGACAGACCAAGAGACCCAGTACTTC. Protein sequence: CANRTDQETQYF.